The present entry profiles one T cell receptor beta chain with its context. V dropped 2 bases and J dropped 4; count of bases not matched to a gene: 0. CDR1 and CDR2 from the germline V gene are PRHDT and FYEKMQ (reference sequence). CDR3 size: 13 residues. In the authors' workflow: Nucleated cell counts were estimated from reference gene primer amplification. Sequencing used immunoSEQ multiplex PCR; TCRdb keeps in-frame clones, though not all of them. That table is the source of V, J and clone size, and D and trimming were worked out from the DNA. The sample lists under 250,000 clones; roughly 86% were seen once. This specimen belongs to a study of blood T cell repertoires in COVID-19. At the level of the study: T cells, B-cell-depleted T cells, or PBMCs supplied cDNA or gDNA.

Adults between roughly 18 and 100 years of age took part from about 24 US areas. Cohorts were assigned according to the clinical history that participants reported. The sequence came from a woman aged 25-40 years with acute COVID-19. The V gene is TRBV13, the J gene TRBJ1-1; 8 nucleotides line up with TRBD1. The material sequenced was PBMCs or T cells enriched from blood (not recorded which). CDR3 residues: CASSLTGGTEAFF. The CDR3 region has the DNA TGTGCCAGCAGCTTAACAGGGGGCACTGAAGCTTTCTTT.